What follows is one T cell receptor (beta chain) and its context. The antigen is not known. Data came from immunoSEQ multiplex PCR; TCRdb stores just in-frame clones and leaves some out. The sample lists some 7,100 clones; approximately 77% were seen once. This sample was taken from a study of PD-1 blockade in classical Hodgkin lymphoma. Study-wide findings and caveats: It was CD4+ TCR diversity, not CD8+, that rose significantly by C4D1. The authors excluded patients who started nivolumab under 1 year after ASCT.

Following autologous stem cell transplantation, relapse occurred in every patient, and exposure to brentuximab vedotin varied. Thawed PBMCs underwent magnetic negative selection to yield purified CD4+ T cells. V gave up 8 bases and J gave up 5 bases, with 12 bases separating them. Looked up from germline, CDR1 is SGHTA and CDR2 is FQGNSA. The CDR3 is made up of 12 amino acids. The material sequenced was CD4+ T cells from blood, taken at baseline. This TCR was recovered from a human donor with classical Hodgkin lymphoma. V gene TRBV7-2 combines with J gene TRBJ2-5; D is ambiguous. CDR3 protein: CASLRLGETQYF. CDR3 in DNA: TGTGCCAGCTTGCGGTTGGGGGAGACCCAGTACTTC.